A single sample gave rise to the 6 T cell receptor beta chains below, sequenced in a study of blood T cell repertoires in COVID-19. Data came from immunoSEQ multiplex PCR; TCRdb stores just in-frame clones and leaves some out. The sample holds over 120,000 clones; 80% to 90% are singletons and the top ten take less than 3.5%. Sequencing was done on a sample of peripheral blood. These TCRs come from a human donor with acute or convalescent COVID-19. The donor label of this sample is uncertain.

V usage is TRBV19 and J usage is TRBJ1-5; 8 positions agree with TRBD1. The V and J ends lost 6 bases and 2 bases, in that order; junction bases with no gene match: 12. Germline values: CDR1 LNHDA, CDR2 SQIVND (reference sequence). This CDR3 comprises 17 residues. CDR3: CASSPLQVGQGNQPQHF. The CDR3, as DNA: TGTGCCAGTAGCCCTCTACAGGTGGGACAGGGCAATCAGCCCCAGCATTTT.

This chain uses TRBV7-6 with TRBJ2-7; 9 bases fit TRBD1. With 5 bases clipped from V and 4 bases from J, the junction kept 15 bases outside the gene matches. The V gene's germline CDR1 is SGHVS and CDR2 FNYEAQ. This CDR3 contains 17 residues. The CDR3 bases are TGTGCCAGCAGCCAAACCTACCCGCGGACAGGGGTATACGAGCAGTACTTC. Translated, it gives CASSQTYPRTGVYEQYF.

This clone was seen just once. The V gene is TRBV14, the J gene TRBJ2-1; 10 bases match TRBD2. V was clipped by 4 bases and J by 5 bases; unmatched bases: 8. The length of the CDR3 is 16 residues. Germline-derived CDR1 and CDR2 are SGHDN and FVKESK. Here the CDR3 reads CASSPLSGRDDNEQFF. Written as DNA, the CDR3 is TGTGCCAGCAGCCCACTCAGCGGGAGGGACGACAATGAGCAGTTCTTC.

CDR3 DNA sequence: TGTGCCAGCAACAGGCGGGGGAGCTCCTACGAGCAGTACTTC. Its translation is CASNRRGSSYEQYF. The V gene is TRBV2, the J gene TRBJ2-7, with 7 bases that match TRBD2. The CDR3 sequence is 14 residues long. Germline V gene data show CDR1 as SNHLY and CDR2 as FYNNEI. The ends lost 7 bases at V and 0 bases at J; junction bases unmatched: 6.

The rearrangement uses TRBV5-6 and TRBJ2-7; D call uncertain. This CDR3 has 13 residues. V lost 1 base, J lost 4 bases, and 9 bases lay in between. Germline V CDR1 and CDR2: SGHDT, YYEEEE. Here the CDR3 reads CASSLLRSYEQYV. CDR3 nucleotides: TGTGCCAGCAGCTTGTTGAGATCATACGAGCAGTACGTC.

The chain employs TRBV7-9 and TRBJ1-4; D may be TRBD1 (6 bases). This CDR3 has 16 amino acids. V gave up 2 bases and J gave up 3 bases, with 13 bases separating them. The germline V gene encodes CDR1 SEHNR and CDR2 FQNEAQ (reference sequence). CDR3 DNA: TGTGCCAGCAGCTTAATGGGGGCCGGGGCTAATGAAAAACTGTTTTTT. Amino acid sequence: CASSLMGAGANEKLFF.